One and the same sample provided the 14 T cell receptor beta chains below, sequenced in a study of T-cell reconstitution after alpha-beta-depleted transplantation in children. Using unique molecular identifiers, the investigators prepared the TCRbeta library. TCRdb called the PCR reads again in MiXCR, with one record for every CDR3 protein. The table includes roughly 610,000 distinct CDR3 sequences, about 10% detected once. The sample here was PBMCs from the stem cell graft donor, taken from the stem cell graft. The receptor source for this set is a human donor who donated a stem cell graft to a child with acute myeloid leukemia.

This clonotype came up many times. V gene TRBV4-3 combines with J gene TRBJ2-3, with D tentatively TRBD1 (6 bases). The CDR3 runs 18 residues. Trimming took 1 base from V and 4 from J, leaving 21 bases between them. Germline CDR1 reads LGHNA; CDR2 reads YSLEER. The CDR3 loop reads CASSQGFIGAGVADTQYF. DNA for the CDR3: TGCGCCAGCAGCCAAGGCTTCATCGGAGCAGGGGTGGCAGATACGCAGTATTTT.

This clonotype was counted a few times. This sequence joins TRBV27 and TRBJ2-7, with D unresolved. Germline assignment: CDR1 MNHEY and CDR2 SMNVEV (reference sequence). The CDR3 length is 15 residues. V lost 6 bases to trimming and J lost 4 bases, with 19 bases between them. The CDR3 loop is CASRLGNGNSYEQYF. CDR3 in DNA: TGTGCCAGCAGGCTAGGGAACGGAAACTCGTACGAGCAGTACTTC.

There are many counts of this clonotype. The chain carries TRBV7-9 and TRBJ1-2; 7 nucleotides agree with TRBD1. V lost 5 bases to trimming and J lost 0 bases; unmatched junction nucleotides: 6. The CDR3 has 15 residues. Germline CDR1 reads SEHNR; CDR2 reads FQNEAQ (reference sequence). CDR3: CASSNDRAPNYGYTF. CDR3 nucleotides: TGTGCCAGCAGCAACGACAGGGCACCTAACTATGGCTACACCTTC.

The chain has TRBV27 and TRBJ2-5; D is perhaps TRBD2 (7 bases). The V end lost 1 base, the J end lost 1 base, and 25 bases lay between the germline ends. Germline assignment: CDR1 MNHEY and CDR2 SMNVEV (reference sequence). This CDR3 has 20 residues. The CDR3 coding sequence is TGTGCCAGCAGTTTATATTTCGAACTAGCGCCTAGAGGGGGCCAAGAGACCCAGTACTTC. It is translated as CASSLYFELAPRGGQETQYF.

The chain couples TRBV7-2 to TRBJ1-5; D remains unclear. This CDR3 spans 15 amino acids. The V end lost 8 bases, the J end lost 0 bases, and 14 bases lay between the germline ends. Germline CDR1 and CDR2: SGHTA and FQGNSA. DNA of the CDR3: TGTGCCAGCGCCATCGGACCGAGTAGCAATCAGCCCCAGCATTTT. Protein sequence: CASAIGPSSNQPQHF.

This clonotype was observed a handful of times. The V call is TRBV12-3 or TRBV12-4, the J call TRBJ1-5; D unresolved. This CDR3 is 15 amino acids long. Trimming took 8 bases from V and 0 from J, leaving 14 bases between them. The CDR3, as DNA: TGTGCCAGCGGATCAGGCGGTAATAGCAATCAGCCCCAGCATTTT. The encoded protein is CASGSGGNSNQPQHF.

In its sample, this clonotype was seen a few times. The rearrangement links TRBV28 to TRBJ1-2; D not resolved. This CDR3 has 13 amino acids. The germline V and J ends were trimmed by 6 bases and 8 bases, with 16 bases remaining between them. Germline loops: CDR1 MDHEN, CDR2 SYDVKM. DNA of the CDR3: TGTGCCAGCAGACCTCTGCTAGGATTAGGCTACACCTTC. Amino acid sequence: CASRPLLGLGYTF.

The chain recombines TRBV5-6 with TRBJ2-1; the D gene could be TRBD1 or TRBD2 (5 bases each). Per the germline V gene, CDR1 is SGHDT and CDR2 is YYEEEE. The CDR3 contains 14 residues. Trimming pared 5 bases from V and 9 bases from J, leaving 18 bases between. Written as DNA, the CDR3 is TGTGCCAGCAGGCCCAGGGTTCGGGGTGGTGAGCAGTTCTTC. This encodes CASRPRVRGGEQFF.

This clonotype was detected many times. This sequence joins TRBV6-2 or TRBV6-3 and TRBJ2-2, with TRBD2 identical over 10 bases. Germline CDR1 and CDR2: MNHEY and SVGEGT. CDR3 size: 15 residues. J lost 6 bases, V lost 6 bases, and 7 bases had no gene match. This chain's CDR3 is CASRPRTSGSGELFF. The CDR3 DNA sequence: TGTGCCAGCAGGCCACGGACTAGCGGATCCGGGGAGCTGTTTTTT.

In its sample, this clonotype was seen a few times. This chain links TRBV20-1 with TRBJ1-1; unclear D gene. The ends were cut back, 0 bases at V and 1 base at J, with 12 bases in the middle. This CDR3 comprises 15 residues. CDR1 is DFQATT, CDR2 SNEGSKA, per germline (reference sequence). The chain's CDR3 is CSARDFRRGNTEAFF. For the CDR3, the DNA is TGCAGTGCTAGAGATTTTCGTCGGGGGAACACTGAAGCTTTCTTT.

This clonotype was observed a handful of times. This sequence joins TRBV4-3 and TRBJ1-3, with no clear D. V lost 1 base to trimming and J lost 9 bases, with 13 bases between them. This CDR3 region has 14 residues. Germline lookup yields CDR1 LGHNA and CDR2 YSLEER. The chain's CDR3 is CASSQGSSGSTIYF. Written as DNA, the CDR3 is TGCGCCAGCAGCCAAGGAAGTTCCGGGAGCACCATATATTTT.

This clonotype came up many times. V and J are TRBV5-1 and TRBJ2-7; D uncertain. The V and J ends lost 0 bases and 7 bases respectively, with 17 bases between them. Looked up from germline, CDR1 is SGHRS and CDR2 is YFSETQ. There are 15 residues in the CDR3. CDR3 coding DNA: TGCGCCAGCAGCTTGGCAGGATTGGACCTTCGGGAGCAGTACTTC. The encoded protein is CASSLAGLDLREQYF.

This clonotype was recorded a few times. The chain has TRBV20-1 and TRBJ2-1; possible D gene TRBD2, 5 bases. V was cut by 3 bases and J by 0 bases, with 12 bases left in between. The CDR3 is 15 amino acids. The germline V gene encodes CDR1 DFQATT and CDR2 SNEGSKA (reference sequence). The CDR3 protein is CSARDRELSYNEQFF. The CDR3 coding sequence is TGCAGTGCTAGGGACCGGGAACTCTCCTACAATGAGCAGTTCTTC.

The genes are TRBV12-3 or TRBV12-4 and TRBJ1-5, with unresolved D. This CDR3 is 14 amino acids long. Trimming pared 3 bases from V and 3 bases from J, leaving 9 bases between. CDR3 bases: TGTGCCAGCAGTTTGGACCCTAACAATCAGCCCCAGCATTTT. It yields the protein CASSLDPNNQPQHF.